This T cell receptor beta chain was obtained from a study of shared clonotypes between healthy human individuals. This clone was seen just once. Assay used: immunoSEQ multiplex PCR; TCRdb lists only in-frame clones, some missing. The sample carries 1.4 million to 1.5 million clones, roughly 97% recorded once. All the donors were Caucasian adults who lived in Nashville, Tennessee. CDR1 and CDR2 from the germline V gene are MGHRA and YSYEKL. This CDR3 region has 16 residues. Trimming took 1 base from V and 2 from J, leaving 13 bases between them. The sample was naive CD4+ T cells sorted from blood. Subset here: CD45RA+ positively selected. This receptor was identified in a man aged 30 to 39 in good health. V is TRBV4-1 and J is TRBJ2-3; D possibly corresponds to TRBD2 (5 bases). CDR3: CASSQVLAIPTDTQYF. As DNA, the CDR3 is TGCGCCAGCAGCCAAGTTCTAGCCATCCCCACAGATACGCAGTATTTT.